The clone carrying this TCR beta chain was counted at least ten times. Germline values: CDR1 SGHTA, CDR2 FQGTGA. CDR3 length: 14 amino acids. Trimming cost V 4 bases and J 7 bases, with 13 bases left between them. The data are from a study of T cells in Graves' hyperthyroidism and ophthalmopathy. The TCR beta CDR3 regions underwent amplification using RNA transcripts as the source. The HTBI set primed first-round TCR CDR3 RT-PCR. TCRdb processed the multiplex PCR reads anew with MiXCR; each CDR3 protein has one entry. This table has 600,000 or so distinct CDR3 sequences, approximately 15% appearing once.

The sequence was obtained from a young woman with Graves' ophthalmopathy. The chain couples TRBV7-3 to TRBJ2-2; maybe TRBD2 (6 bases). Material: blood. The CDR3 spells CASSSLVGSGELFF. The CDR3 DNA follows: TGTGCCAGCAGCTCTCTGGTCGGGAGCGGGGAGCTGTTTTTT.